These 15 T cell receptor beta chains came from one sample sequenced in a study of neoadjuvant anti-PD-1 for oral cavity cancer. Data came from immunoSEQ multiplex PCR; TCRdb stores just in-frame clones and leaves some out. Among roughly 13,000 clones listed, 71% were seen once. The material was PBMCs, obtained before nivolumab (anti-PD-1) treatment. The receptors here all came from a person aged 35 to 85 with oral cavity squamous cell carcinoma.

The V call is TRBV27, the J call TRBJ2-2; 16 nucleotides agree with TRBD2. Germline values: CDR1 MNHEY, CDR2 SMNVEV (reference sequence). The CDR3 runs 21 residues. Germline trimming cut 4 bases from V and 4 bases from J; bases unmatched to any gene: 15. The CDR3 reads CASSSYQKGLAGGRSTGELFF. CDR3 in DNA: TGTGCCAGCAGTTCCTACCAAAAGGGACTAGCGGGAGGGAGAAGCACCGGGGAGCTGTTTTTT.

CDR3 sequence: CASSLYDPGGGELFF. The CDR3 bases are TGTGCCAGCAGTTTATACGACCCTGGGGGCGGGGAGCTGTTTTTT. This chain joins TRBV27 and TRBJ2-2; the D gene could be TRBD1 or TRBD2 (5 bases each). Germline V CDR1 and CDR2: MNHEY, SMNVEV (reference sequence). This CDR3 contains 15 residues. Between the trimmed V and J ends, which lost 1 base and 7 bases, there was a span of 13 bases.

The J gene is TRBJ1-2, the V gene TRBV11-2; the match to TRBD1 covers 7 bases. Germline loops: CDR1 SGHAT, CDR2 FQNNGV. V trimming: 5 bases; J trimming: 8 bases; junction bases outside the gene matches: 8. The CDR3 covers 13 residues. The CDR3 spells CASSLIRGVGYTF. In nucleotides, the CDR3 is TGTGCCAGCAGCCTAATCAGGGGGGTCGGCTACACCTTC.

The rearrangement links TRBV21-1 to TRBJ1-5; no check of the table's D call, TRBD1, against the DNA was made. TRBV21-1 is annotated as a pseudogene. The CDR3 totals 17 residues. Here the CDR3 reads CASSKKRQDGSNQPQHF. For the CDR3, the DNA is TGTGCCAGCAGCAAAAAGAGACAGGACGGCAGCAATCAGCCCCAGCATTTT.

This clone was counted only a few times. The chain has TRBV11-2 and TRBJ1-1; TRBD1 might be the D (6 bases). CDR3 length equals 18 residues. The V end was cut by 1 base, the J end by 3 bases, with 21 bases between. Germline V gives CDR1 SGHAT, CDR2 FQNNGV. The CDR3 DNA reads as TGTGCCAGCAGCTTAGTTATGAGGAGAGTCAGGGGATACACTGAAGCTTTCTTT. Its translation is CASSLVMRRVRGYTEAFF.

The CDR3 sequence is CSVVRGQNGYTF. CDR3 coding DNA: TGCAGCGTTGTCAGGGGGCAAAATGGCTACACCTTC. V is TRBV29-1 and J is TRBJ1-2, with 8 positions matching TRBD1. With 4 bases clipped from V and 6 bases from J, the junction kept 4 bases outside the gene matches. From germline, CDR1 is SQVTM and CDR2 ANQGSEA. CDR3 length equals 12 residues.

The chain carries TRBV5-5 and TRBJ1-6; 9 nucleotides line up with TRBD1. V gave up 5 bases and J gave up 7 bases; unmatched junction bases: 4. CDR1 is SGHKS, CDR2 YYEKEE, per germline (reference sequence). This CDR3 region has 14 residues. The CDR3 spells CASSFDRGNSPLHF. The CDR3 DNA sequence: TGTGCCAGCAGTTTCGACAGGGGGAATTCACCCCTCCACTTT.

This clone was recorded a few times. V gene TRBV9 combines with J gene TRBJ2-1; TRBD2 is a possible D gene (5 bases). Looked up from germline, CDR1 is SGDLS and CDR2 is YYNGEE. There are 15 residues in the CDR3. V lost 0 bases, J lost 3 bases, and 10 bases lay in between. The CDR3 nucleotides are TGTGCCAGCAGCGTAGCTTCTAGCAACTACAATGAGCAGTTCTTC. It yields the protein CASSVASSNYNEQFF.

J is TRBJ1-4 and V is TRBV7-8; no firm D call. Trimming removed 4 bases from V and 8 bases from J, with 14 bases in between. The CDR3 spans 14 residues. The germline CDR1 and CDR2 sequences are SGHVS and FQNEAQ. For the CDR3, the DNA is TGTGCCAGCAGCTACGGTTGGGTGGAGGAAAAACTGTTTTTT. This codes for CASSYGWVEEKLFF.

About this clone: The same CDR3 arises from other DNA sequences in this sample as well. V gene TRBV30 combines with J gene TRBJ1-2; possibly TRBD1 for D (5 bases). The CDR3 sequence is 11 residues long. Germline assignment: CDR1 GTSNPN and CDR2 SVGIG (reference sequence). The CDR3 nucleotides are TGTGTCTTCCTCAGGGCAGAAGGCTACACCTTC. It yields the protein CVFLRAEGYTF.

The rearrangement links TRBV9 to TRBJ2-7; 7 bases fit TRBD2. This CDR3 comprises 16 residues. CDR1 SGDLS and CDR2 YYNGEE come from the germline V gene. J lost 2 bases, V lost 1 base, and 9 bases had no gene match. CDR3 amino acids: CASSVSWSSGTYEQYF. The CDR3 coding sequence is TGTGCCAGCAGCGTAAGCTGGTCTAGCGGAACCTACGAGCAGTACTTC.

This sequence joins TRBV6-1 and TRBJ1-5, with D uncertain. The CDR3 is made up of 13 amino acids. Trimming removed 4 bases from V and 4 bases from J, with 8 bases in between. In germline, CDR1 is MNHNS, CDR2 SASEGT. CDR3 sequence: CASSAQENQPQHF. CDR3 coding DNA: TGTGCCAGCAGTGCGCAGGAAAATCAGCCCCAGCATTTT.

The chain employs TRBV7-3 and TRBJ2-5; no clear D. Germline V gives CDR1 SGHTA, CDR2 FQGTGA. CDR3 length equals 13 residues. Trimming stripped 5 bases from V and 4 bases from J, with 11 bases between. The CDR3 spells CASSPGPGETQYF. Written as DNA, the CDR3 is TGTGCCAGCAGCCCGGGCCCTGGAGAGACCCAGTACTTC.

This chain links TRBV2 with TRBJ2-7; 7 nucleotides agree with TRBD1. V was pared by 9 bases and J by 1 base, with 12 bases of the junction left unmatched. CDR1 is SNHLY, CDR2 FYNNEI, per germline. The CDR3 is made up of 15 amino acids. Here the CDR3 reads CASLNRGRGSYEQYF. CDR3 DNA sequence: TGTGCCAGTCTTAACAGGGGAAGGGGATCCTACGAGCAGTACTTC.

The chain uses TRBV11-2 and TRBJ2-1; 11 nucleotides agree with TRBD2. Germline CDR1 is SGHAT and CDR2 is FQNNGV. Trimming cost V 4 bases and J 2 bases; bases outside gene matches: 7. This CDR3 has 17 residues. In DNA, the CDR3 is TGTGCCAGCAGCTATCAAACTAGCGGGAGTGCCTACAATGAGCAGTTCTTC. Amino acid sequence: CASSYQTSGSAYNEQFF.